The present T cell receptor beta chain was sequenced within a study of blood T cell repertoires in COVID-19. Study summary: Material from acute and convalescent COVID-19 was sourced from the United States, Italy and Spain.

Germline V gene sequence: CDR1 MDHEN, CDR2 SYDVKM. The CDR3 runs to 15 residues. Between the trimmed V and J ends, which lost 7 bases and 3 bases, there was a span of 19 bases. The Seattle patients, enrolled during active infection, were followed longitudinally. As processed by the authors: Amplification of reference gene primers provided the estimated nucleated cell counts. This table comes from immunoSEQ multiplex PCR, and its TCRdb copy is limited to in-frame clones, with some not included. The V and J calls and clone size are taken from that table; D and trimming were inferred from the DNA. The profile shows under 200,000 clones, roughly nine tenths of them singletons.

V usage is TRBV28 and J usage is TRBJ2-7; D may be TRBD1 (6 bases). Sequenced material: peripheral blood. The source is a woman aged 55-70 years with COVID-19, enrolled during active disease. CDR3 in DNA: TGTGCCAGCACCACCCCCCCCACAGGGTTCTACGAGCAGTACTTC. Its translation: CASTTPPTGFYEQYF.